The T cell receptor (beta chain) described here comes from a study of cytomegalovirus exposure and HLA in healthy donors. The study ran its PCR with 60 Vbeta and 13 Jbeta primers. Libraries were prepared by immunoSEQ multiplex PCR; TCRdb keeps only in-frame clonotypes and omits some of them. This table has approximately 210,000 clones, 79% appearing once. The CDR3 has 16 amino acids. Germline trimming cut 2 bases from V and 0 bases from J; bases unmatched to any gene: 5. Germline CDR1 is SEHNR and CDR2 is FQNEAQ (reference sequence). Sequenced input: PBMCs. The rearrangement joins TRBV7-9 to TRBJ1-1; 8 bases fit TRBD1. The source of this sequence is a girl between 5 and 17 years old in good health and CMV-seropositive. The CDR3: CASSLPRTGMNTEAFF. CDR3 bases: TGTGCCAGCAGCTTACCACGGACAGGGATGAACACTGAAGCTTTCTTT.